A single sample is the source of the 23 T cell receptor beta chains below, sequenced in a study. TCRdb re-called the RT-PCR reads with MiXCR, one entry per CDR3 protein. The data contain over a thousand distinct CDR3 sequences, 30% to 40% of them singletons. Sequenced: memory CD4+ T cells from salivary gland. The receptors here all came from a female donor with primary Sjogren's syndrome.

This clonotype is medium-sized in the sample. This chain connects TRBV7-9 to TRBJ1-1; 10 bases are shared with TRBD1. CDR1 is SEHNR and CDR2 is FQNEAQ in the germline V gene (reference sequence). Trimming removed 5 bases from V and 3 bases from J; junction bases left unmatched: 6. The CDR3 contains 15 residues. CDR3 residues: CASSLGQGGDTEAFF. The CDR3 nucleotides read TGTGCCAGCAGCCTCGGACAGGGGGGCGACACTGAAGCTTTCTTT. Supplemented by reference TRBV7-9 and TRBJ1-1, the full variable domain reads DTGVSQNPRHKITKRGQNVTFRCDPISEHNRLYWYRQTLGQGPEFLTYFQNEAQLEKSRLLSDRFSAERPKGSFSTLEIQRTEQGDSAMYLCASSLGQGGDTEAFFGQGTRLTVV.

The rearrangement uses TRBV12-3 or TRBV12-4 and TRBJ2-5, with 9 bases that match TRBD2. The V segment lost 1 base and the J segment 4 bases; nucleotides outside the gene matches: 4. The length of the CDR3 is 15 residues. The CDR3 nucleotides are TGTGCCAGCAGTTTAGAGCGGGGGGCCGGAGAGACCCAGTACTTC. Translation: CASSLERGAGETQYF.

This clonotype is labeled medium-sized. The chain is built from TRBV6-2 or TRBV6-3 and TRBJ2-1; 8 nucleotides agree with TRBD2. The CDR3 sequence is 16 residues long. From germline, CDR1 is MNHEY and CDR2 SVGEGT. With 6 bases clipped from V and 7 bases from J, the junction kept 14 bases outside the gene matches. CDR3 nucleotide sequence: TGTGCCAGCAGCCCAATTATAGCGGGGCCTACTAATGAGCAGTTCTTC. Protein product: CASSPIIAGPTNEQFF.

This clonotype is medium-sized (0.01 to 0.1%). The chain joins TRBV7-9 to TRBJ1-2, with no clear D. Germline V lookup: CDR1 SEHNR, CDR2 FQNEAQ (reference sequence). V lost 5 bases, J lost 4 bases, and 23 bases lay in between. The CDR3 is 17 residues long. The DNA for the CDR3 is TGTGCCAGCAGCCCCACGCCGGGAGCCGGGCGAGGCTATGGCTACACCTTC. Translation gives CASSPTPGAGRGYGYTF.

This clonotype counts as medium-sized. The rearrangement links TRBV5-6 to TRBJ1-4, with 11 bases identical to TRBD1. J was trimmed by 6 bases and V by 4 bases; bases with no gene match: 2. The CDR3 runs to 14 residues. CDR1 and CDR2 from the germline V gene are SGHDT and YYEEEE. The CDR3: CASSRTGGDEKLFF. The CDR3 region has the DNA TGTGCCAGCAGCCGGACAGGGGGCGATGAAAAACTGTTTTTT.

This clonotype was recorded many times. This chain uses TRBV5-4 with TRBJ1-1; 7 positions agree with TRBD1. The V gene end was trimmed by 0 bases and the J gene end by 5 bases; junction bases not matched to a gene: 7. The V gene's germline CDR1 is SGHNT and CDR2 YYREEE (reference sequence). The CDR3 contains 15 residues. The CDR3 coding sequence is TGTGCCAGCAGCTTGGCGGAGACAGGGATGACTGAAGCTTTCTTT. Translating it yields CASSLAETGMTEAFF.

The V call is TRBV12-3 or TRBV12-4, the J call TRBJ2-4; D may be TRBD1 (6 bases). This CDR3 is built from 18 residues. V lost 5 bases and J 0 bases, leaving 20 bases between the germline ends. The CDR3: CASSPTQGRQLAKNIQYF. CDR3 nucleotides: TGTGCCAGCAGTCCAACCCAGGGGCGCCAGCTAGCCAAAAACATTCAGTACTTC.

DNA for the CDR3: TGCGCCAGCAGCTTGGAGGGACAAAACAATGAGCAGTTCTTC. Translated, it gives CASSLEGQNNEQFF. The V call is TRBV5-1, the J call TRBJ2-1; perhaps TRBD1 as D (6 bases). The V gene's germline CDR1 is SGHRS and CDR2 YFSETQ. This CDR3 is built from 14 residues. V lost 0 bases and J lost 5, with 9 bases in between.

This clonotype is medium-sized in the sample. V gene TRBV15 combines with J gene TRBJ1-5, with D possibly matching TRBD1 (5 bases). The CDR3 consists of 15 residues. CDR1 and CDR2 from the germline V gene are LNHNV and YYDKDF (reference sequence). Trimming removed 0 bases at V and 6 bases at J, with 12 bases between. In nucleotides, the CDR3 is TGTGCCACCAGCAGAGAGTGGGGGGGTCCTCAGCCCCAGCATTTT. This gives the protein CATSREWGGPQPQHF.

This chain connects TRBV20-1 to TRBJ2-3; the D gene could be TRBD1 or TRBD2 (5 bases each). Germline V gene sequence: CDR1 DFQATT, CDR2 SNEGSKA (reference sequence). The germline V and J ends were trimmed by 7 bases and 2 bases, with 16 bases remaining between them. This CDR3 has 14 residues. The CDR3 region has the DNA TGCAGTGAAGGGGACCTACATATCACAGATACGCAGTATTTT. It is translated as CSEGDLHITDTQYF.

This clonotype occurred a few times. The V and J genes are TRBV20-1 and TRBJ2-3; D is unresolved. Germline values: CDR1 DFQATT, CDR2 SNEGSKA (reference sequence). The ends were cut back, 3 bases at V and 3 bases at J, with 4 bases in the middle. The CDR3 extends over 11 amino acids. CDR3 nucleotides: TGCAGTGCTAGGGGGACAGATACGCAGTATTTT. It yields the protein CSARGTDTQYF.

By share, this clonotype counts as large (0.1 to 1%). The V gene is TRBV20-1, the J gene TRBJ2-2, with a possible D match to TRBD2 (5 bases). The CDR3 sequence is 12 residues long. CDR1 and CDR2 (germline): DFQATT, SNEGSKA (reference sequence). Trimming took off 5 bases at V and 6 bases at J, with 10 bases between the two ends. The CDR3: CSAPRDAGELFF. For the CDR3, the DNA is TGCAGTGCTCCCCGGGATGCCGGGGAGCTGTTTTTT.

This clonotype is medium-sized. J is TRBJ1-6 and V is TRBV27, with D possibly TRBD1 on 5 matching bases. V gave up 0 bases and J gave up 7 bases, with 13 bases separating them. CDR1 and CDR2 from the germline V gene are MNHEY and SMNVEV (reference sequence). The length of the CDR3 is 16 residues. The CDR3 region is CASSLSAPGPNSPLHF. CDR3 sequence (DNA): TGTGCCAGCAGTTTATCGGCCCCAGGGCCCAATTCACCCCTCCACTTT.

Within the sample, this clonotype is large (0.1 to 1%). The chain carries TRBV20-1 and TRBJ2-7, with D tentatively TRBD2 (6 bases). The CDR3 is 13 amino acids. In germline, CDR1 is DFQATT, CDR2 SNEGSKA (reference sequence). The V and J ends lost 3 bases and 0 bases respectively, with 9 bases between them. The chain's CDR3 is CSASTGSSYEQYF. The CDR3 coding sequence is TGCAGTGCTAGTACCGGGAGCTCCTACGAGCAGTACTTC.

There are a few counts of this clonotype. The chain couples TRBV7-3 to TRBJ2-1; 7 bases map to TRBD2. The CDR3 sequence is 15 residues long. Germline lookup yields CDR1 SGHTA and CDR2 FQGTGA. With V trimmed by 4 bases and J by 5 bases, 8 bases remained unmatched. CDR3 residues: CASSSQASGNNEQFF. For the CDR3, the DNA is TGTGCCAGCAGCTCCCAGGCTAGCGGCAACAATGAGCAGTTCTTC. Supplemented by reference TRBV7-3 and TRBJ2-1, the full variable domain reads GAGVSQTPSNKVTEKGKYVELRCDPISGHTALYWYRQSLGQGPEFLIYFQGTGAADDSGLPNDRFFAVRPEGSVSTLKIQRTERGDSAVYLCASSSQASGNNEQFFGPGTRLTVL.

The CDR3 DNA sequence: TGTGCCAGCAGACGGACTAGCGGGGGCTACGAGCAGTACTTC. Translation: CASRRTSGGYEQYF. The chain has TRBV6-5 and TRBJ2-7; TRBD2 matches 13 bases. This CDR3 spans 14 amino acids. Trimming took 6 bases from V and 3 from J; bases not matched to a gene: 2. The germline CDR1 and CDR2 sequences are MNHEY and SVGAGI.

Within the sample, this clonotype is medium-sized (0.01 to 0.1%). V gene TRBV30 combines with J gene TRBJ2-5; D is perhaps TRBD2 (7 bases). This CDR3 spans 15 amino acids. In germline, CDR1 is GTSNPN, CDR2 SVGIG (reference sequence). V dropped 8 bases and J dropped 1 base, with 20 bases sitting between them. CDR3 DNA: TGTGCCGGGTCCTTCGGGGCGGGGGCCCAAGAGACCCAGTACTTC. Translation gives CAGSFGAGAQETQYF.

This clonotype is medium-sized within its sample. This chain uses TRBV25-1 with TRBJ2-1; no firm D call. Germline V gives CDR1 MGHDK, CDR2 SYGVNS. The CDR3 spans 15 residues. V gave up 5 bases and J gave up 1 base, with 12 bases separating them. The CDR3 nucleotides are TGTGCCAGCAGTCCCCTGGGCGGTTCCTACAATGAGCAGTTCTTC. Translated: CASSPLGGSYNEQFF.

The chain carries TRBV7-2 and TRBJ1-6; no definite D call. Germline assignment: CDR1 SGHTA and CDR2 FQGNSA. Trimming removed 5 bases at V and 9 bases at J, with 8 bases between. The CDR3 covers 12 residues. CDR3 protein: CASSVDLSPLHF. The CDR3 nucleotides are TGTGCCAGCAGCGTAGACCTTTCACCCCTCCACTTT.

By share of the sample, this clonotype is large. CDR3 amino acids: CSARQGGGTQYF. CDR3 DNA sequence: TGCAGTGCTAGACAGGGTGGCGGTACGCAGTATTTT. The chain recombines TRBV20-1 with TRBJ2-3; weak D call: TRBD1 (5 bases). Germline V gives CDR1 DFQATT, CDR2 SNEGSKA (reference sequence). V lost 2 bases and J 8 bases, leaving 11 bases between the germline ends. CDR3 length: 12 amino acids.

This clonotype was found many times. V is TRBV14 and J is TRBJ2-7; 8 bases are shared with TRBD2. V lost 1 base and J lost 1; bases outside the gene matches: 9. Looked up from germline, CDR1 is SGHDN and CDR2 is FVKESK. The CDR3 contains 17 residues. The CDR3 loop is CASSQGRGGPRSYEQYF. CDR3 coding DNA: TGTGCCAGCAGCCAAGGACGGGGGGGGCCAAGATCCTACGAGCAGTACTTC.

As DNA, the CDR3 is TGTGCCAGCAGCTTAGTAGCGGGTTCCGAGCAGTACTTC. Its translation: CASSLVAGSEQYF. J is TRBJ2-7 and V is TRBV7-6; the match to TRBD2 covers 7 bases. Per germline, CDR1 SGHVS and CDR2 FNYEAQ. With 1 base clipped from V and 6 bases from J, the junction kept 3 bases outside the gene matches. The CDR3 is 13 amino acids.

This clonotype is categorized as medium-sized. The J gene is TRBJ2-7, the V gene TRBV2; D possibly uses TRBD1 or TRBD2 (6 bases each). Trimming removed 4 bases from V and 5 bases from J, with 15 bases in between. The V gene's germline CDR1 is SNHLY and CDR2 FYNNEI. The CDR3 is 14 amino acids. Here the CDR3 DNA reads TGTGCCAGCAGTGCGGGGGCTACAGGGAACGAGCAGTACTTC. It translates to CASSAGATGNEQYF. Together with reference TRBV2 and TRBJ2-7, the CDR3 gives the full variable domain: EPEVTQTPSHQVTQMGQEVILRCVPISNHLYFYWYRQILGQKVEFLVSFYNNEISEKSEIFDDQFSVERPDGSNFTLKIRSTKLEDSAMYFCASSAGATGNEQYFGPGTRLTVT.